These 17 T cell receptor beta chains share one sample of origin, sequenced in a study of T cell responses to AZD1222 COVID-19 vaccine. Clones were read by immunoSEQ multiplex PCR, and TCRdb kept only the in-frame ones, dropping some. In the table there are just under 75,000 clones, around 82% of which are singletons. Material: peripheral blood, obtained 28 days after the second AZD1222 dose. The receptors originated from an adult who received the AZD1222 COVID-19 vaccine.

The rearrangement links TRBV5-6 to TRBJ2-7, with 7 bases identical to TRBD1. With 0 bases clipped from V and 7 bases from J, the junction kept 10 bases outside the gene matches. The CDR3 extends over 15 amino acids. Germline-derived CDR1 and CDR2 are SGHDT and YYEEEE. CDR3 sequence reads: CASSLGQGVLVEQYF. CDR3 nucleotides: TGTGCCAGCAGCTTGGGGCAGGGGGTCCTTGTTGAGCAGTACTTC.

V usage is TRBV6-1 and J usage is TRBJ2-3, with a tentative D call TRBD1 (5 bases). This CDR3 contains 15 residues. Trimming removed 3 bases from V and 0 bases from J, with 10 bases in between. The germline V gene has CDR1 MNHNS and CDR2 SASEGT. The CDR3 DNA reads TGTGCCAGCAGTGAGCTGACAGCTAGCACAGATACGCAGTATTTT. Protein sequence: CASSELTASTDTQYF.

This sequence joins TRBV30 and TRBJ2-5, with a weak D call TRBD1 (5 bases). The CDR3 is made up of 14 amino acids. Germline V CDR1 and CDR2: GTSNPN, SVGIG (reference sequence). Between the trimmed V and J ends, which lost 6 bases and 4 bases, there was a span of 18 bases. CDR3 sequence (DNA): TGTGCCTGCCAAAAGACTCGGCAGGGAGAGACCCAGTACTTC. Translation: CACQKTRQGETQYF.

This chain connects TRBV5-1 to TRBJ2-1, with TRBD2 identical over 9 bases. Germline CDR1 is SGHRS and CDR2 is YFSETQ. Trimming at V came to 9 bases and at J to 7 bases, leaving 11 bases not matched to a gene. This CDR3 has 14 amino acids. The CDR3 sequence is CATVGSGSRNEQFF. The DNA of the CDR3 is TGCGCCACCGTAGGTAGCGGGAGTAGAAATGAGCAGTTCTTC.

The chain recombines TRBV5-1 with TRBJ2-7; 9 nucleotides agree with TRBD2. This CDR3 has 15 amino acids. V was clipped by 4 bases and J by 3 bases; unmatched bases: 8. Germline CDR1 and CDR2: SGHRS and YFSETQ. CDR3 bases: TGCGCCAGCAGCAGTGGACTAGCGATCGTCTACGAGCAGTACTTC. It translates to CASSSGLAIVYEQYF.

This sequence joins TRBV27 and TRBJ2-3; weak D call: TRBD1 (6 bases). Germline CDR1 is MNHEY and CDR2 is SMNVEV (reference sequence). Trimming removed 8 bases at V and 6 bases at J, with 15 bases between. This CDR3 is 13 amino acids long. The CDR3 spells CASHSTGPDTQYF. The DNA of the CDR3 is TGTGCCAGCCATTCGACAGGCCCGGATACGCAGTATTTT.

The chain joins TRBV3-1 (or the pseudogene TRBV3-2) to TRBJ2-3; 11 bases are a match to TRBD2. Germline CDR1 is LGHDT and CDR2 is YNNKEL (reference sequence). The J segment lost 1 base and the V segment lost 4 bases, leaving 7 bases of the junction unmatched. The CDR3 length is 17 residues. As DNA, the CDR3 is TGTGCCAGCAGCCGAGTACTAGCGGGGGCACGCACAGATACGCAGTATTTT. It is translated as CASSRVLAGARTDTQYF.

This sequence joins TRBV9 and TRBJ1-2; TRBD1 agrees at 8 bases. Germline V CDR1 and CDR2: SGDLS, YYNGEE. The trim removed 3 bases at V and 7 bases at J, leaving 8 bases unmatched. This CDR3 spans 14 amino acids. This CDR3 is CASSGHRGFSGYTF. The CDR3 DNA follows: TGTGCCAGCAGCGGCCACAGGGGGTTTTCTGGCTACACCTTC.

The gene calls are TRBV12-5 and TRBJ2-2, with D maybe TRBD2 (6 bases). Germline CDR1 reads LGHNT; CDR2 reads FRNRAP. Deletions cut 0 bases from V and 6 bases from J, with 17 bases between. The CDR3 spans 17 residues. CDR3: CASGLVLGGSDAGELFF. DNA for the CDR3: TGTGCTAGTGGTTTGGTACTGGGAGGTTCTGACGCCGGGGAGCTGTTTTTT.

This clone was picked up one time. V is TRBV7-9 and J is TRBJ2-2; D might be TRBD2 (7 bases). Germline loops: CDR1 SEHNR, CDR2 FQNEAQ (reference sequence). The length of the CDR3 is 16 residues. V dropped 5 bases and J dropped 4 bases, with 17 bases sitting between them. The CDR3, as DNA: TGTGCCAGCAGCCCCAGGGAGGGGACATCCACCGGGGAGCTGTTTTTT. Translation gives CASSPREGTSTGELFF. The variable domain in full, completed from reference TRBV7-9 and TRBJ2-2, reads DTGVSQNPRHKITKRGQNVTFRCDPISEHNRLYWYRQTLGQGPEFLTYFQNEAQLEKSRLLSDRFSAERPKGSFSTLEIQRTEQGDSAMYLCASSPREGTSTGELFFGEGSRLTVL.

The chain carries TRBV6-5 and TRBJ1-5, with a tentative D call TRBD1 (6 bases). Germline-derived CDR1 and CDR2 are MNHEY and SVGAGI. Deletions cut 6 bases from V and 3 bases from J, with 15 bases between. The CDR3 consists of 15 residues. The CDR3 DNA follows: TGTGCCAGCAGGGCGGGGGGCTATGACAATCAGCCCCAGCATTTT. It is translated as CASRAGGYDNQPQHF.

The chain carries TRBV2 and TRBJ1-5; no reliable D call. Germline V gene data show CDR1 as SNHLY and CDR2 as FYNNEI. Trimming took 2 bases from V and 6 from J, leaving 5 bases between them. This CDR3 spans 12 amino acids. The CDR3 sequence: CASSEMGQPQHF. The CDR3 coding sequence is TGTGCCAGCAGTGAAATGGGTCAGCCCCAGCATTTT.

The chain is built from TRBV6-5 and TRBJ2-5; perhaps TRBD2 as D (6 bases). The germline V gene has CDR1 MNHEY and CDR2 SVGAGI. This CDR3 has 14 residues. Trimming took 6 bases from V and 2 from J, leaving 13 bases between them. CDR3 DNA sequence: TGTGCCAGCAGCCACCTTCGGGGGCAAGAGACCCAGTACTTC. It yields the protein CASSHLRGQETQYF.

Only one count was recorded for this clone. This rearrangement joins TRBV9 to TRBJ2-3, with D uncertain. V gave up 0 bases and J gave up 0 bases, with 14 bases separating them. This CDR3 has 17 residues. CDR1 and CDR2 from the germline V gene are SGDLS and YYNGEE. CDR3 nucleotides: TGTGCCAGCAGCGTAGGGGCAGGCCTACCCAGCACAGATACGCAGTATTTT. Translation: CASSVGAGLPSTDTQYF.

The chain recombines TRBV18 with TRBJ1-4; D unresolved. V was trimmed by 3 bases and J by 8 bases, leaving 13 bases between them. Per germline, CDR1 KGHSH and CDR2 LQKENI. This CDR3 contains 14 residues. CDR3 coding DNA: TGTGCCAGCTCACCGTCCGAACTCAGGGAAAAACTGTTTTTT. The encoded protein is CASSPSELREKLFF.

The chain uses TRBV6-5 and TRBJ2-1, with 7 bases lining up with TRBD1. CDR1 is MNHEY and CDR2 is SVGAGI in the germline V gene. The junction had 1 base not matched to a gene; V was cut back by 6 bases and J by 2 bases. The CDR3 is 13 amino acids. The chain's CDR3 is CASSGTAYNEQFF. DNA of the CDR3: TGTGCCAGCAGCGGGACAGCCTACAATGAGCAGTTCTTC.

This clone was recorded once. V gene TRBV7-9 combines with J gene TRBJ1-1; a weak D match, TRBD1 (5 bases). V shed 5 bases and J shed 1 base, with 11 bases lying between them. The CDR3 covers 14 residues. The V gene's germline CDR1 is SEHNR and CDR2 FQNEAQ (reference sequence). CDR3 region: CASSQRDGNTEAFF. CDR3 DNA: TGTGCCAGCAGCCAGCGGGACGGGAACACTGAAGCTTTCTTT.